The source of this TCR beta chain is a study of blood T cell repertoires in COVID-19. Overall study context: Spain, Italy and the United States supplied samples that represented acute and convalescent COVID-19. T cells, B-cell-depleted T cells, or PBMCs provided the cDNA or gDNA that served as material.

The table came from immunoSEQ multiplex PCR; TCRdb's copy has only in-frame clones and leaves some out. The sample gives under 250,000 clones, around 90% of which show up once; 5.5% to 8% is in the top ten. This clone was seen more than once but under ten times. Germline values: CDR1 MGHRA, CDR2 YSYEKL. Trimming left V 2 bases short and J 4 bases short, with 14 bases between. The CDR3 spans 15 residues. The TCR was taken from a man between 60 and 70 years old who had recovered from COVID-19. Sequencing was carried out using peripheral blood. The chain links TRBV4-1 to TRBJ1-2, with a possible D match to TRBD1 (5 bases). The CDR3 region has the DNA TGCGCCAGCAGCCAAACCTCGGAGGGGACCTATGGCTACACCTTC. Translating gives CASSQTSEGTYGYTF.